One and the same sample provided the 14 T cell receptor beta chains below, sequenced in a study of PD-1 blockade in classical Hodgkin lymphoma. Some clones are missing from TCRdb's copy, which holds only in-frame ones; the method was immunoSEQ multiplex PCR. The repertoire holds some 8,900 clones, with about 82% as singletons. The time point is: cycle 4 day 1 (C4D1), after less than 7 weeks of nivolumab. Brentuximab vedotin exposure varied, and every patient relapsed after autologous stem cell transplantation. The material sequenced was peripheral blood mononuclear cells (PBMCs), taken before the fourth cycle of nivolumab. These receptors all stem from a human donor with classical Hodgkin lymphoma.

The chain combines TRBV11-2 with TRBJ2-5; 7 nucleotides match TRBD2. V trimming: 5 bases; J trimming: 4 bases; junction bases outside the gene matches: 16. Germline loops: CDR1 SGHAT, CDR2 FQNNGV. CDR3 length: 17 residues. The CDR3 nucleotides read TGTGCCAGCAGCGCCGAGATAGGACTAGTCCCGTTAGAGACCCAGTACTTC. Encoded protein: CASSAEIGLVPLETQYF.

This clone was recorded once. This sequence joins TRBV25-1 and TRBJ2-6; D uncertain. The germline gives CDR1 MGHDK, CDR2 SYGVNS. The CDR3 sequence is 15 residues long. V was trimmed by 1 base and J by 3 bases, leaving 7 bases between them. The CDR3 here is CASSEWARGANVLTF. The CDR3 DNA reads as TGTGCCAGCAGTGAATGGGCTCGTGGGGCCAACGTCCTGACTTTC.

The rearrangement links TRBV27 to TRBJ1-6; D not resolved. Germline CDR1 reads MNHEY; CDR2 reads SMNVEV (reference sequence). The CDR3 spans 15 residues. V lost 10 bases and J 7 bases, leaving 20 bases between the germline ends. DNA for the CDR3: TGTGCCACTCAACTAAAGATCCTGGCGAATTCACCCCTCCACTTT. This gives the protein CATQLKILANSPLHF.

The chain employs TRBV6-4 and TRBJ2-3; 8 bases map to TRBD2. This CDR3 region has 15 residues. Per germline, CDR1 MRHNA and CDR2 SNTAGT. Germline trimming cut 6 bases from V and 6 bases from J; bases unmatched to any gene: 11. Here the CDR3 DNA reads TGTGCCAGCAGCACCTTCGGGGGGGCCGGGGATACGCAGTATTTT. Translation gives CASSTFGGAGDTQYF.

The genes are TRBV6-4 and TRBJ1-5; D not certain. Germline CDR1 MRHNA, CDR2 SNTAGT. CDR3 length: 13 amino acids. The ends were cut back, 5 bases at V and 0 bases at J, with 5 bases in the middle. This CDR3 is CASSLDSNQPQHF. The CDR3 DNA follows: TGTGCCAGCAGTTTAGATAGCAATCAGCCCCAGCATTTT.

The chain carries TRBV6-6 and TRBJ1-5; 8 bases agree with TRBD1. V was pared by 4 bases and J by 1 base, with 6 bases of the junction left unmatched. This CDR3 region has 16 residues. Germline CDR1 and CDR2: MNHNY and SVGAGI (reference sequence). CDR3 nucleotides: TGTGCCAGCAGTTTCGGACAGGGATGGAGCAATCAGCCCCAGCATTTT. Protein product: CASSFGQGWSNQPQHF.

The chain is built from TRBV9 and TRBJ2-3, with TRBD2 matching over 8 bases. The trim removed 4 bases at V and 1 base at J, leaving 11 bases unmatched. Germline CDR1 is SGDLS and CDR2 is YYNGEE. The CDR3 has 17 residues. The CDR3 sequence is CASSLLTATSGTDTQYF. Here the CDR3 DNA reads TGTGCCAGCAGCCTACTGACGGCGACTAGCGGCACAGATACGCAGTATTTT.

The J gene is TRBJ2-3, the V gene TRBV11-3; D call uncertain. Germline lookup yields CDR1 SGHNT and CDR2 YENEEA. The V end was cut by 5 bases, the J end by 4 bases, with 13 bases between. The CDR3 contains 14 residues. The CDR3 DNA is TGTGCCAGCAGCCTGGGTGGGTTCCCAGATACGCAGTATTTT. This codes for CASSLGGFPDTQYF.

The chain is built from TRBV28 and TRBJ1-2, with D possibly TRBD1 on 5 matching bases. The CDR3 length is 14 residues. With 2 bases removed from V and 10 bases from J, the gap between germline ends came to 17 bases. Germline loops: CDR1 MDHEN, CDR2 SYDVKM. The CDR3 DNA is TGTGCCAGCAGTTTAGGGACGCACACACTCCCCTACACCTTC. This encodes CASSLGTHTLPYTF.

A remark on this clone: Additional DNA sequences in this sample encode the identical CDR3. The chain carries TRBV5-4 and TRBJ1-2; 7 bases match TRBD1. The CDR3 extends over 15 amino acids. Germline CDR1 is SGHNT and CDR2 is YYREEE (reference sequence). With V trimmed by 2 bases and J by 4 bases, 8 bases remained unmatched. This chain's CDR3 is CASSFLTGEGYGYTF. The CDR3 DNA reads TGTGCCAGCAGCTTTCTCACAGGGGAAGGCTATGGCTACACCTTC.

V usage is TRBV19 and J usage is TRBJ1-2; 9 bases fit TRBD1. This CDR3 comprises 14 residues. The junction had 5 bases not matched to a gene; V was cut back by 1 base and J by 8 bases. Germline-derived CDR1 and CDR2 are LNHDA and SQIVND (reference sequence). The CDR3 here is CASSIGDRVEGYTF. The CDR3 region has the DNA TGTGCCAGTAGTATAGGGGACAGGGTCGAGGGCTACACCTTC.

The chain recombines TRBV4-1 with TRBJ2-7; D gene unclear. Trimming took 2 bases from V and 1 from J, leaving 6 bases between them. The CDR3 is 13 residues long. Germline assignment: CDR1 MGHRA and CDR2 YSYEKL. DNA for the CDR3: TGCGCCAGCAGCCAATCCGAGTCCTACGAGCAGTACTTC. It yields the protein CASSQSESYEQYF.

This clone was observed once. The CDR3 loop reads CAISGDAGKLFF. The DNA of the CDR3 is TGTGCCATCAGCGGCGACGCGGGGAAGCTGTTTTTT. The genes are TRBV10-3 and TRBJ2-2, with a possible D match to TRBD2 (6 bases). CDR1 is ENHRY, CDR2 SYGVKD, per germline. The CDR3 extends over 12 amino acids. Trimming removed 6 bases from V and 12 bases from J, with 14 bases in between.

This chain's CDR3 is CASSQTGQETQYF. In nucleotides, the CDR3 is TGTGCCAGCAGCCAGACAGGGCAAGAGACCCAGTACTTC. J is TRBJ2-5 and V is TRBV7-2; 7 bases map to TRBD1. V lost 5 bases, J lost 2 bases, and 2 bases stayed unmatched. CDR1 is SGHTA and CDR2 is FQGNSA in the germline V gene. The CDR3 consists of 13 residues.